The clone carrying this T cell receptor beta chain showed up many times. Its cognate antigen is unknown. The CDR3 runs to 15 residues. With 8 bases clipped from V and 0 bases from J, the junction kept 3 bases outside the gene matches. This record comes from a study of identical twins. Study-wide results and limits: A lower insertion count was a feature of abundant cord blood beta clonotypes, with no such feature in memory repertoires. Among beta out-of-frame sequences, excess sharing between twins appeared weaker.

TCRdb ran MiXCR on the 5' RACE reads and lists one entry per CDR3 protein. Of about 190,000 distinct CDR3 sequences in the sample, around a sixth were seen once. These data also formed part of another study, on T cells expressing NK-cell markers. That study reports: Top CD8+ clonotypes included the dominant CD3+CD56+NKG2C+ clonotypes in roughly 6 donors. For four donors, these clonotypes were likewise the leading ones in the CD3+CD56-NKG2C+ fraction.

The chain links TRBV12-3 or TRBV12-4 to TRBJ2-3; TRBD2 aligns across 12 bases. The sequence derives from a woman aged 18-30 years in good health. Input material: CD8+ T cells sorted from blood. The CDR3 sequence: CASGGTSGSTDTQYF. DNA of the CDR3: TGTGCCAGCGGCGGGACTAGCGGGAGCACAGATACGCAGTATTTT.